This T cell receptor (beta chain) appears in the sequencing data of a study of blood T cell repertoires in COVID-19. V dropped 4 bases and J dropped 0 bases, with 13 bases sitting between them. Germline CDR1 SGHRS, CDR2 YFSETQ. The CDR3 extends over 16 amino acids. The study recruited people aged about 18 to 95 years across around 23 US areas. The assay was immunoSEQ multiplex PCR, and TCRdb's table has in-frame clones only and misses some. Among 270,000 or so clones listed, roughly 80% were seen once. V is TRBV5-1 and J is TRBJ1-4; tentatively, D is TRBD1 (6 bases). This clonotype was sampled from a man aged 50 or older who had recovered from COVID-19. Sample: PBMCs or T cells enriched from blood (not recorded which). The chain's CDR3 is CASSKKNRATNEKLFF. The CDR3 nucleotides read TGCGCCAGCAGCAAGAAGAACAGGGCAACTAATGAAAAACTGTTTTTT.